This TCR beta chain was obtained from a study of CD8 T cells in Susac syndrome. About 0.5 to 1 ug RNA was reverse transcribed with random hexamers. TCRdb reprocessed the immunoSEQ multiplex PCR reads with MiXCR, giving one entry per CDR3 protein. The sample comprises just over 300,000 distinct CDR3 sequences, 92% of which are singletons, and about 0.07% rests with the top ten. This TCR was sampled from a human donor with multiple sclerosis. Source material: CD4+ T cells from PBMCs.

The CDR3 loop reads CASSSRQGARAGELFF. CDR3 in DNA: TGTGCCAGCAGCTCCCGACAGGGGGCGCGGGCCGGGGAGCTGTTTTTT. This sequence joins TRBV7-2 and TRBJ2-2, with TRBD1 matching 10 bases. The CDR3 length is 16 residues. Germline trimming cut 4 bases from V and 6 bases from J; bases unmatched to any gene: 8. CDR1 and CDR2 from the germline V gene are SGHTA and FQGNSA. Using reference TRBV7-2 and TRBJ2-2 for the parts outside the CDR3, the full variable domain is GAGVSQSPSNKVTEKGKDVELRCDPISGHTALYWYRQSLGQGLEFLIYFQGNSAPDKSGLPSDRFSAERTGGSVSTLTIQRTQQEDSAVYLCASSSRQGARAGELFFGEGSRLTVL.